The 22 T cell receptor beta chains listed next were all sequenced from one sample in a study of OX40 agonist ivuxolimab in advanced cancers. Data came from immunoSEQ multiplex PCR; TCRdb stores just in-frame clones and leaves some out. The sample contains roughly 26,000 clones, 88% of which appear only once. Sequenced here: CD4+ or CD8+ T cells sorted from blood, sampled in a trial of the OX40 agonist ivuxolimab. These receptors all come from an adult with an advanced solid tumor such as melanoma, head and neck, liver or kidney cancer.

This sequence joins TRBV14 and TRBJ2-3; TRBD2 aligns across 10 bases. J gave up 1 base and V 2 bases, and 0 bases lay outside the gene matches. The CDR3 length is 15 residues. Germline CDR1 reads SGHDN; CDR2 reads FVKESK. Written as DNA, the CDR3 is TGTGCCAGCAGCCAACTAGCGGGGGGCACAGATACGCAGTATTTT. Amino acids: CASSQLAGGTDTQYF.

V and J are TRBV30 and TRBJ2-5; 10 nucleotides match TRBD2. The V gene's germline CDR1 is GTSNPN and CDR2 SVGIG (reference sequence). V dropped 2 bases and J dropped 1; count of bases not matched to a gene: 1. This CDR3 is built from 14 residues. The CDR3 DNA is TGTGCCTGGAGTAGGACTAGCGGCCAAGAGACCCAGTACTTC. This sequence encodes CAWSRTSGQETQYF.

The rearrangement links TRBV27 to TRBJ2-7; D perhaps matches TRBD2 (6 bases). Germline V gene lookup returns CDR1 MNHEY and CDR2 SMNVEV (reference sequence). This CDR3 contains 15 residues. Trimming removed 3 bases at V and 5 bases at J, with 17 bases between. The CDR3 DNA is TGTGCCAGCAGTTTTAGCGGACCCCACGGGAACGAGCAGTACTTC. Its protein is CASSFSGPHGNEQYF.

This clone was detected only a few times. J is TRBJ1-5 and V is TRBV5-1; D is uncertain. This CDR3 contains 14 residues. The V and J ends lost 0 bases and 6 bases respectively, with 10 bases between them. Germline CDR1 and CDR2: SGHRS and YFSETQ. The CDR3 nucleotides read TGCGCCAGCAGCTTGGATTTTCACGGTCAGCCCCAGCATTTT. Its protein is CASSLDFHGQPQHF.

This chain connects TRBV2 to TRBJ2-3; D might be TRBD2 (6 bases). V was clipped by 6 bases and J by 4 bases, with 17 bases between them. The germline CDR1 and CDR2 sequences are SNHLY and FYNNEI. CDR3 length: 15 residues. The CDR3 coding sequence is TGTGCCAGCAGCGGGGGAGCGGTGGACCCAGATACGCAGTATTTT. Protein: CASSGGAVDPDTQYF.

The V and J genes are TRBV5-4 and TRBJ2-3, with D maybe TRBD2 (6 bases). The CDR3 covers 17 residues. CDR1 and CDR2 (germline): SGHNT, YYREEE (reference sequence). Trimming took off 0 bases at V and 5 bases at J, with 19 bases between the two ends. The CDR3 loop reads CASSLEAREAPRDTQYF. The CDR3 bases are TGTGCCAGCAGCTTGGAAGCCAGGGAGGCGCCAAGAGATACGCAGTATTTT.

This clone has just a few counts. The V gene is TRBV5-1, the J gene TRBJ2-5; D is unresolved. Germline CDR1 is SGHRS and CDR2 is YFSETQ. The CDR3 length is 14 residues. With 0 bases removed from V and 3 bases from J, the gap between germline ends came to 9 bases. CDR3 bases: TGCGCCAGCAGCTTGGGGACGAACGAAGAGACCCAGTACTTC. It encodes CASSLGTNEETQYF.

This clone appeared a few times. The chain has TRBV15 and TRBJ2-2; D is perhaps TRBD2 (5 bases). Per germline, CDR1 LNHNV and CDR2 YYDKDF (reference sequence). There are 14 residues in the CDR3. With 0 bases removed from V and 10 bases from J, the gap between germline ends came to 12 bases. CDR3 amino acids: CATSRDTEGAELFF. The CDR3 DNA is TGTGCCACCAGCAGAGATACCGAGGGTGCGGAGCTGTTTTTT.

The rearrangement links TRBV10-3 to TRBJ2-7; TRBD1 might be the D (6 bases). CDR1 is ENHRY and CDR2 is SYGVKD in the germline V gene. CDR3 length equals 14 residues. V was trimmed by 7 bases and J by 3 bases, leaving 16 bases between them. This CDR3 is CAITQTGTSYEQYF. DNA of the CDR3: TGTGCCATCACTCAAACGGGGACAAGCTACGAGCAGTACTTC.

CDR3 nucleotides: TGTGCCAGCAGGGTAGGCTGGGACAATGAGCAGTTCTTC. This gives the protein CASRVGWDNEQFF. This sequence joins TRBV5-4 and TRBJ2-1; D gene ambiguous. Germline loops: CDR1 SGHNT, CDR2 YYREEE (reference sequence). There are 13 residues in the CDR3. Trimming took off 5 bases at V and 5 bases at J, with 11 bases between the two ends. Supplemented by reference TRBV5-4 and TRBJ2-1, the full variable domain reads ETGVTQSPTHLIKTRGQQVTLRCSSQSGHNTVSWYQQALGQGPQFIFQYYREEENGRGNFPPRFSGLQFPNYSSELNVNALELDDSALYLCASRVGWDNEQFFGPGTRLTVL.

V is TRBV27 and J is TRBJ1-5; D uncertain. The germline CDR1 and CDR2 sequences are MNHEY and SMNVEV (reference sequence). The CDR3 runs 13 residues. V lost 0 bases and J lost 0, with 0 bases in between. Written as DNA, the CDR3 is TGTGCCAGCAGTTTATCTAGCAATCAGCCCCAGCATTTT. The encoded protein is CASSLSSNQPQHF.

The V gene is TRBV6-6, the J gene TRBJ2-3; 7 nucleotides line up with TRBD2. V shed 1 base and J 2 bases; nucleotides not matched to a gene: 3. CDR3 length: 15 residues. Germline assignment: CDR1 MNHNY and CDR2 SVGAGI (reference sequence). The CDR3 DNA is TGTGCCAGCAGTTACTTGGGACTACTCACAGATACGCAGTATTTT. Its translation: CASSYLGLLTDTQYF.

This clone appeared once. CDR3 sequence (DNA): TGTGCCAGCAGTGAAAGTAGCGGGAGCACCGGGGAGCTGTTTTTT. Translating it yields CASSESSGSTGELFF. This sequence joins TRBV6-1 and TRBJ2-2; TRBD2 matches at 9 bases. The junction had 2 bases not matched to a gene; V was cut back by 2 bases and J by 4 bases. Germline CDR1 reads MNHNS; CDR2 reads SASEGT. The length of the CDR3 is 15 residues.

The chain links TRBV25-1 to TRBJ2-3, with 10 bases fitting TRBD2. The CDR3 spans 14 residues. V gave up 9 bases and J gave up 4 bases; unmatched junction bases: 7. Germline V gives CDR1 MGHDK, CDR2 SYGVNS. The CDR3 DNA reads as TGTGCCAGTGAGAGCGGGAGGGATGCAGATACGCAGTATTTT. Its protein product is CASESGRDADTQYF.

With regard to this clone: This sample also contains other DNA sequences that code for the same CDR3. The chain links TRBV5-6 to TRBJ2-7; D gene unclear. This CDR3 spans 12 amino acids. Germline values: CDR1 SGHDT, CDR2 YYEEEE. The V end was cut by 5 bases, the J end by 2 bases, with 8 bases between. CDR3 in DNA: TGTGCCAGCAGTCTGGGTACCTACGAGCAGTACTTC. Its translation is CASSLGTYEQYF.

This clone appeared once. This chain links TRBV19 with TRBJ1-1; D call uncertain. The germline V and J ends were trimmed by 5 bases and 6 bases, with 13 bases remaining between them. Germline assignment: CDR1 LNHDA and CDR2 SQIVND (reference sequence). The CDR3 contains 13 residues. Here the CDR3 DNA reads TGTGCCAGTAGTGTGATCCTCTCAGCTGAAGCTTTCTTT. Protein product: CASSVILSAEAFF.

The V and J genes are TRBV7-2 and TRBJ1-3; no reliable D call. The CDR3 totals 15 residues. Trimming shortened V by 3 bases and J by 0 bases, and 9 bases separated the two germline ends. CDR1 is SGHTA, CDR2 FQGNSA, per germline. The DNA for the CDR3 is TGTGCCAGCAGCTTTGGGCCGGTCTCTGGAAACACCATATATTTT. It yields the protein CASSFGPVSGNTIYF.

The count of this clone is one. This chain uses TRBV7-9 with TRBJ2-7; D gene uncertain. V was pared by 5 bases and J by 7 bases, with 15 bases between. This CDR3 is 13 amino acids long. Germline-derived CDR1 and CDR2 are SEHNR and FQNEAQ (reference sequence). The DNA for the CDR3 is TGTGCCAGCAGCGAAACAATGGGGTGGGAGCAGTACTTC. It codes for CASSETMGWEQYF.

V usage is TRBV4-1 and J usage is TRBJ1-6; D remains unclear. Trimming left V 0 bases short and J 10 bases short, with 13 bases between. CDR3 length equals 15 residues. CDR1 and CDR2 from the germline V gene are MGHRA and YSYEKL. CDR3 sequence: CASSQEGGLRSPLHF. The CDR3 DNA is TGCGCCAGCAGCCAAGAGGGCGGCCTGAGGTCACCCCTCCACTTT.

The rearrangement joins TRBV4-1 to TRBJ1-1; possibly TRBD1 for D (6 bases). Germline CDR1 is MGHRA and CDR2 is YSYEKL. The CDR3 runs 15 residues. V was clipped by 1 base and J by 5 bases, with 14 bases between them. Here the CDR3 DNA reads TGCGCCAGCAGCCAAGCCAGGGGAGGGGGGACTGAAGCTTTCTTT. Its translation: CASSQARGGGTEAFF.

The chain recombines TRBV9 with TRBJ2-6, with 10 bases matching TRBD2. This CDR3 is built from 17 residues. V was clipped by 3 bases and J by 1 base; unmatched bases: 4. The germline gives CDR1 SGDLS, CDR2 YYNGEE. The CDR3 bases are TGTGCCAGCAGCGGGGCTAGCGGGAGATCTGGGGCCAACGTCCTGACTTTC. Protein: CASSGASGRSGANVLTF. Full variable domain (outside the CDR3, taken from reference TRBV9 and TRBJ2-6): DSGVTQTPKHLITATGQRVTLRCSPRSGDLSVYWYQQSLDQGLQFLIQYYNGEERAKGNILERFSAQQFPDLHSELNLSSLELGDSALYFCASSGASGRSGANVLTFGAGSRLTVL.

V usage is TRBV27 and J usage is TRBJ2-7, with TRBD2 as a possible D gene (7 bases). The CDR3 covers 13 residues. Trimming shortened V by 7 bases and J by 3 bases, and 13 bases separated the two germline ends. CDR1 MNHEY and CDR2 SMNVEV come from the germline V gene (reference sequence). The CDR3, as DNA: TGTGCCAGCACCCGGGGGGCTGGCTACGAGCAGTACTTC. It translates to CASTRGAGYEQYF.